These T cell receptor beta chains were read from a single sample in a study of cytomegalovirus exposure and HLA in healthy donors. TCRdb's copy holds only in-frame clones and misses some; the assay was immunoSEQ multiplex PCR. The sample has approximately 100,000 clones; about 85% are singletons. Material for sequencing was PBMCs. The source is a man in his forties or fifties in good health and CMV-seropositive. Each CDR3 is given with its conserved first and last residue. The order of the fields is clone size, J gene, D gene, V gene, CDR3 DNA, CDR3 protein. The D gene is left open where the match is weak. The size field is filled for only some rows; it gives once, few, many or a size class.

clone_size: .
j_call: TRBJ2-5
d_call: .
v_call: TRBV10-3
cdr3_nt: TGTGCCATCAGTGAAGCCACGCAAGAGACCCAGTACTTC
cdr3_aa: CAISEATQETQYF

clone_size: once
j_call: TRBJ2-1
d_call: TRBD1
v_call: TRBV10-1
cdr3_nt: TGCGCCAGCAGTGATGGGACAGGGTCCAATGAGCAGTTCTTC
cdr3_aa: CASSDGTGSNEQFF

clone_size: .
j_call: TRBJ2-7
d_call: .
v_call: TRBV21-1
cdr3_nt: TGTGCCAGCAGCCTCGTAAGGGGTTTGGGGAACTTC
cdr3_aa: CASSLVRGLGNF

clone_size: .
j_call: TRBJ2-7
d_call: .
v_call: TRBV21-1
cdr3_nt: TGTGCCAGCAGCAAAGGGGGGGATTTCGACGAGCAGTACTTC
cdr3_aa: CASSKGGDFDEQYF

clone_size: .
j_call: TRBJ2-7
d_call: .
v_call: TRBV10-3
cdr3_nt: TGTGCCATCCAGGGGTCCCTAACCTACGAGCAGTACTTC
cdr3_aa: CAIQGSLTYEQYF

clone_size: .
j_call: TRBJ2-7
d_call: TRBD1
v_call: TRBV7-9
cdr3_nt: TGTGCCAGCAGCTTAGTCAGGGGACAGGGAACAACCTACGAGCAGTACTTC
cdr3_aa: CASSLVRGQGTTYEQYF

clone_size: once
j_call: TRBJ1-3
d_call: .
v_call: TRBV6-5
cdr3_nt: TGTGCCAGCAGCCGGCAGGGGAGAACTGGAAACACCATATATTTT
cdr3_aa: CASSRQGRTGNTIYF

clone_size: .
j_call: TRBJ2-7
d_call: TRBD1
v_call: TRBV5-4
cdr3_nt: TGTGCCAGCAGCTGGACAGGGGGCTCCGAGCAGTACTTC
cdr3_aa: CASSWTGGSEQYF

clone_size: .
j_call: TRBJ2-2
d_call: .
v_call: TRBV11-3
cdr3_nt: TGTGCCAGCAGTCAGGGGGGACAGACCACCGGGGAGCTGTTTTTT
cdr3_aa: CASSQGGQTTGELFF

clone_size: .
j_call: TRBJ1-2
d_call: TRBD1
v_call: TRBV28
cdr3_nt: TGTGCCAGCAGGCCATCTACGGGACAGACCTATGGCTACACCTTC
cdr3_aa: CASRPSTGQTYGYTF

clone_size: .
j_call: TRBJ2-7
d_call: .
v_call: TRBV27
cdr3_nt: TGTGCCAGCAGTTTCGGAGGGCCCTCCTACGAGCAGTACTTC
cdr3_aa: CASSFGGPSYEQYF

clone_size: .
j_call: TRBJ1-4
d_call: .
v_call: TRBV5-1
cdr3_nt: TGCGCCAGCAGCCTATCGGACTCCCTACTGGGTGAAAAACTGTTTTTT
cdr3_aa: CASSLSDSLLGEKLFF

clone_size: .
j_call: TRBJ2-1
d_call: .
v_call: TRBV19
cdr3_nt: TGTGCCAGTAGTATTGTGGCTGTTTCCTACAATGAGCAGTTCTTC
cdr3_aa: CASSIVAVSYNEQFF

clone_size: .
j_call: TRBJ1-2
d_call: TRBD1
v_call: TRBV6-5
cdr3_nt: TGTGCCAGCAGTTACTCGGACAGGGTTCGCTATGGCTACACCTTC
cdr3_aa: CASSYSDRVRYGYTF

clone_size: .
j_call: TRBJ1-6
d_call: .
v_call: TRBV2
cdr3_nt: TGTGCCAGCGTCATAGCCTCCTATAATTCACCCCTCCACTTT
cdr3_aa: CASVIASYNSPLHF

clone_size: .
j_call: TRBJ1-6
d_call: TRBD1
v_call: TRBV19
cdr3_nt: TGTGCCAGTAGTATAATGGGACAGGGGGCCTCCCCCCTCCACTTT
cdr3_aa: CASSIMGQGASPLHF

clone_size: .
j_call: TRBJ2-3
d_call: .
v_call: TRBV10-1
cdr3_nt: TGCGCCAGCAGTTCCCTTCCAGATACGCAGTATTTT
cdr3_aa: CASSSLPDTQYF

clone_size: .
j_call: TRBJ2-7
d_call: .
v_call: TRBV18
cdr3_nt: TGTGCCAGCTCCCAGCGGACAGTATACGAGCAGTACTTC
cdr3_aa: CASSQRTVYEQYF

clone_size: .
j_call: TRBJ2-1
d_call: TRBD2
v_call: TRBV7-6
cdr3_nt: TGTGCCAGCAGCTTAGAGGGGAGGGCTCGCGGCGCCCATGAGCAGTTCTTC
cdr3_aa: CASSLEGRARGAHEQFF

clone_size: .
j_call: TRBJ2-2
d_call: TRBD1
v_call: TRBV7-2
cdr3_nt: TGTGCCAGCAGCTTAGACAGGGGCGACACCGGGGAGCTGTTTTTT
cdr3_aa: CASSLDRGDTGELFF

clone_size: .
j_call: TRBJ2-1
d_call: .
v_call: TRBV7-8
cdr3_nt: TGTGCCAGCAGCTTAGGCAACATCAATGAGCAGTTCTTC
cdr3_aa: CASSLGNINEQFF

clone_size: .
j_call: TRBJ1-6
d_call: TRBD1
v_call: TRBV18
cdr3_nt: TGTGCCAGCTCACCACATCCGGGACAGGGGGCGCGTTCACCCCTCCACTTT
cdr3_aa: CASSPHPGQGARSPLHF

clone_size: few
j_call: TRBJ2-2
d_call: TRBD1
v_call: TRBV9
cdr3_nt: TGTGCCAGCTGCCGGGACAGATACACCGGGGAGCTGTTTTTT
cdr3_aa: CASCRDRYTGELFF

clone_size: once
j_call: TRBJ2-2
d_call: .
v_call: TRBV5-1
cdr3_nt: TGCGCCAGCAGCTTGGTGGCGGGGGCAAGCTCCGGGGAGCTGTTTTTT
cdr3_aa: CASSLVAGASSGELFF

clone_size: .
j_call: TRBJ1-3
d_call: .
v_call: TRBV18
cdr3_nt: TGTGCCAGCTCACCAAGTGGAGGGGCTGGAAACACCATATATTTT
cdr3_aa: CASSPSGGAGNTIYF

clone_size: .
j_call: TRBJ2-5
d_call: TRBD1
v_call: TRBV7-9
cdr3_nt: TGTGCCAGCAGCTCGTGGACAGGCGACCAAGAGACCCAGTACTTC
cdr3_aa: CASSSWTGDQETQYF

clone_size: once
j_call: TRBJ2-3
d_call: TRBD2
v_call: TRBV4-2
cdr3_nt: TGTGCCAGCAGCCCAGGCCAGCGGGGAAGCACAGATACGCAGTATTTT
cdr3_aa: CASSPGQRGSTDTQYF

clone_size: .
j_call: TRBJ2-5
d_call: TRBD1
v_call: TRBV11-3
cdr3_nt: TGTGCCAGCAGCCAAGGGACAGGGGGCTTCCGCCAAGAGACCCAGTACTTC
cdr3_aa: CASSQGTGGFRQETQYF